The 30 T cell receptor beta chains reported below all come from one sample, sequenced in a study of control samples from healthy donors and cancer patients. Profiling relied on immunoSEQ multiplex PCR, and the TCRdb table lists in-frame clones only, not all of them. The table records over 110,000 clones, just under 95% of them present only once. The sequencing sample was made of blood. The receptors were gathered from a man younger than 40 in good health.

The CDR3: CASSLDTSGNNEQFF. Written as DNA, the CDR3 is TGCGCCAGCAGCTTGGACACTAGCGGAAACAATGAGCAGTTCTTC. The chain is built from TRBV5-1 and TRBJ2-1, with TRBD2 matching 8 bases. V was clipped by 0 bases and J by 5 bases; unmatched bases: 4. This CDR3 spans 15 amino acids. Germline CDR1 reads SGHRS; CDR2 reads YFSETQ.

The rearrangement uses TRBV28 and TRBJ2-7; TRBD2 matches at 8 bases. Germline CDR1 reads MDHEN; CDR2 reads SYDVKM. The CDR3 runs 14 residues. V lost 5 bases to trimming and J lost 3 bases; unmatched junction nucleotides: 6. The CDR3 DNA reads as TGTGCCAGCAGTACACTAGCGGTGGGCTACGAGCAGTACTTC. Translation gives CASSTLAVGYEQYF.

V usage is TRBV12-3 or TRBV12-4 and J usage is TRBJ2-1, with D unresolved. The V gene lost 7 bases and the J gene lost 3 bases, with 7 bases spanning the gap. This CDR3 is built from 12 residues. The CDR3 DNA sequence: TGTGCCAGCAAGACTGGCTACAATGAGCAGTTCTTC. Translating gives CASKTGYNEQFF.

This clone was detected only once. The chain is built from TRBV3-1 (or the pseudogene TRBV3-2) and TRBJ2-3; 11 nucleotides agree with TRBD2. The CDR3 is made up of 18 amino acids. Germline values: CDR1 LGHDT, CDR2 YNNKEL (reference sequence). V dropped 0 bases and J dropped 3; count of bases not matched to a gene: 8. The CDR3 DNA sequence: TGTGCCAGCAGCCAAGAAGGACTAGCGGGCGGAGGGACAGATACGCAGTATTTT. Translation: CASSQEGLAGGGTDTQYF.

The chain combines TRBV5-6 with TRBJ2-7, with TRBD1 identical over 9 bases. CDR1 SGHDT and CDR2 YYEEEE come from the germline V gene. V shed 0 bases, J shed 3 bases, and the junction held 1 base outside the gene matches. This CDR3 has 14 residues. The CDR3 DNA reads as TGTGCCAGCAGCTTGGGACAGGGGGTCTACGAGCAGTACTTC. Amino acids: CASSLGQGVYEQYF.

The chain carries TRBV28 and TRBJ2-7, with D possibly being TRBD1 or TRBD2 (6 bases each). Germline V gene sequence: CDR1 MDHEN, CDR2 SYDVKM. The CDR3 is 15 amino acids. V was pared by 6 bases and J by 0 bases, with 15 bases between. The CDR3 DNA sequence: TGTGCCAGCAGGGCCTTCGGAGGGGGCTCCTACGAGCAGTACTTC. Translated, it gives CASRAFGGGSYEQYF. Full variable domain (outside the CDR3, taken from reference TRBV28 and TRBJ2-7): DVKVTQSSRYLVKRTGEKVFLECVQDMDHENMFWYRQDPGLGLRLIYFSYDVKMKEKGDIPEGYSVSREKKERFSLILESASTNQTSMYLCASRAFGGGSYEQYFGPGTRLTVT.

The DNA of the CDR3 is TGTGCCAGCTCACCGGCAGGGAGTATGGATGGCTACACCTTC. Translating it yields CASSPAGSMDGYTF. V is TRBV18 and J is TRBJ1-2, with a tentative D call TRBD1 (5 bases). The V and J ends lost 3 bases and 6 bases respectively, with 14 bases between them. CDR1 and CDR2 (germline): KGHSH, LQKENI. The CDR3 consists of 14 residues.

The chain joins TRBV3-1 (or the pseudogene TRBV3-2) to TRBJ2-1, with 9 nucleotides matching TRBD1. The CDR3 is 15 amino acids. V trimming: 6 bases; J trimming: 3 bases; junction bases outside the gene matches: 6. The germline V gene has CDR1 LGHDT and CDR2 YNNKEL (reference sequence). In DNA form, the CDR3 reads TGTGCCAGCAGTCCGAGGACAGGGGACTACAATGAGCAGTTCTTC. This sequence encodes CASSPRTGDYNEQFF.

This CDR3 is CASRSLRSSGNTIYF. CDR3 DNA sequence: TGTGCCAGCAGGAGCCTACGGAGCTCTGGAAACACCATATATTTT. This chain joins TRBV6-5 and TRBJ1-3; unclear D gene. Trimming stripped 6 bases from V and 0 bases from J, with 12 bases between. In germline, CDR1 is MNHEY, CDR2 SVGAGI. The length of the CDR3 is 15 residues.

CDR3 sequence: CATEQGYSYNEQFF. DNA for the CDR3: TGTGCCACTGAACAGGGCTACTCCTACAATGAGCAGTTCTTC. V gene TRBV10-3 combines with J gene TRBJ2-1; TRBD1 might be the D (6 bases). CDR1 and CDR2 from the germline V gene are ENHRY and SYGVKD. Trimming pared 10 bases from V and 0 bases from J, leaving 13 bases between. CDR3 length equals 14 residues.

V is TRBV5-1 and J is TRBJ1-2; D remains unclear. This CDR3 region has 14 residues. Germline loops: CDR1 SGHRS, CDR2 YFSETQ. Trimming cost V 1 base and J 4 bases, with 11 bases left between them. This chain's CDR3 is CASSLPLMGYGYTF. In DNA, the CDR3 is TGCGCCAGCAGCTTGCCCTTGATGGGCTATGGCTACACCTTC.

The chain has TRBV28 and TRBJ1-1, with TRBD1 matching 8 bases. This CDR3 spans 14 amino acids. CDR1 is MDHEN and CDR2 is SYDVKM in the germline V gene. V was pared by 2 bases and J by 7 bases, with 6 bases of the junction left unmatched. The CDR3 protein is CASSLTRTGGEAFF. CDR3 bases: TGTGCCAGCAGTTTAACGCGCACAGGGGGTGAAGCTTTCTTT.

The chain combines TRBV2 with TRBJ1-2, with 8 bases matching TRBD1. J was trimmed by 4 bases and V by 6 bases; bases with no gene match: 10. Germline assignment: CDR1 SNHLY and CDR2 FYNNEI. The CDR3 loop spans 15 amino acids. The CDR3 nucleotides are TGTGCCAGCAGCCTTAAGCAGGGGGCGGGCTATGGCTACACCTTC. This gives the protein CASSLKQGAGYGYTF.

This clone was seen just once. The chain employs TRBV19 and TRBJ2-1, with no clear D. The germline V gene encodes CDR1 LNHDA and CDR2 SQIVND (reference sequence). The CDR3 has 15 residues. Trimming removed 6 bases from V and 3 bases from J, with 15 bases in between. The CDR3, as DNA: TGTGCCAGTAGGCCGGACCCCTTGCTCTACAATGAGCAGTTCTTC. Residues: CASRPDPLLYNEQFF.

This clone was counted between two and nine times. This chain connects TRBV3-1 (or the pseudogene TRBV3-2) to TRBJ2-2, with D perhaps matching TRBD2 (6 bases). The germline gives CDR1 LGHDT, CDR2 YNNKEL (reference sequence). V was pared by 3 bases and J by 3 bases, with 11 bases between. CDR3 length: 15 amino acids. CDR3 in amino acids: CASSHGGDYTGELFF. The CDR3, as DNA: TGTGCCAGCAGCCATGGAGGGGATTACACCGGGGAGCTGTTTTTT.

V and J are TRBV21-1 and TRBJ2-1; the table's D call, TRBD2, has no DNA check behind it. TRBV21-1 is noted as a pseudogene. The CDR3 consists of 16 residues. This CDR3 reads CASSALLAGGHNEQFF. The CDR3 nucleotides are TGTGCCAGCAGCGCCTTACTAGCGGGAGGGCACAATGAGCAGTTCTTC.

The chain uses TRBV29-1 and TRBJ2-7, with 9 bases aligning to TRBD1. There are 13 residues in the CDR3. CDR1 is SQVTM and CDR2 is ANQGSEA in the germline V gene. V shed 7 bases and J 2 bases; nucleotides not matched to a gene: 6. CDR3 in amino acids: CSAGGQGPYEQYF. In DNA form, the CDR3 reads TGCAGCGCGGGGGGACAGGGACCCTACGAGCAGTACTTC.

V gene TRBV28 combines with J gene TRBJ1-4; TRBD1 matches 7 bases. The CDR3 contains 16 residues. The ends lost 6 bases at V and 3 bases at J; junction bases unmatched: 10. Germline-derived CDR1 and CDR2 are MDHEN and SYDVKM. The CDR3 nucleotides read TGTGCCAGCAGACCAGGGGGGGCGGCTTCTAATGAAAAACTGTTTTTT. This codes for CASRPGGAASNEKLFF.

This clone was seen only once. This rearrangement joins TRBV29-1 to TRBJ1-4; D is undetermined. CDR1 and CDR2 from the germline V gene are SQVTM and ANQGSEA. V lost 8 bases to trimming and J lost 4 bases, with 14 bases between them. This CDR3 contains 13 residues. In DNA form, the CDR3 reads TGCAGCTCCTTGGACGGGCTTAATGAAAAACTGTTTTTT. Translating it yields CSSLDGLNEKLFF.

The genes are TRBV6-1 and TRBJ1-5, with TRBD1 identical over 9 bases. The germline V gene has CDR1 MNHNS and CDR2 SASEGT. The CDR3 is 18 amino acids. Losses at the gene ends were 2 bases for V and 7 bases for J; bases not matched to a gene: 15. The CDR3 region is CASSEYFDLGQGGQPQHF. CDR3 bases: TGTGCCAGCAGTGAATATTTCGACTTGGGACAGGGAGGGCAGCCCCAGCATTTT.

V is TRBV6-1 and J is TRBJ2-7, with D tentatively TRBD2 (6 bases). V was shortened by 0 bases and J by 3 bases, with 12 bases between the two germline ends. CDR3 size: 15 residues. The germline V gene encodes CDR1 MNHNS and CDR2 SASEGT. Written as DNA, the CDR3 is TGTGCCAGCAGTGAAGCGAGCGGGCACGGCTACGAGCAGTACTTC. Translated, it gives CASSEASGHGYEQYF.

The V and J genes are TRBV7-3 and TRBJ2-7, with TRBD1 matching over 9 bases. Germline V gene data show CDR1 as SGHTA and CDR2 as FQGTGA. Unmatched junction bases numbered 5, after V lost 5 bases and J lost 9 bases. CDR3 length: 12 residues. CDR3 in amino acids: CASSPRQGVQYF. CDR3 DNA sequence: TGTGCCAGCAGCCCGAGACAGGGGGTGCAGTACTTC.

The chain's CDR3 is CASSVAQDEKLFF. CDR3 DNA: TGTGCCAGCAGCGTAGCTCAGGATGAAAAACTGTTTTTT. This chain links TRBV9 with TRBJ1-4; D remains ambiguous. This CDR3 has 13 amino acids. V was shortened by 0 bases and J by 6 bases, with 6 bases between the two germline ends. CDR1 SGDLS and CDR2 YYNGEE come from the germline V gene.

The chain is built from TRBV5-4 and TRBJ2-5; TRBD1 might be the D (6 bases). The CDR3 is 13 amino acids. Germline values: CDR1 SGHNT, CDR2 YYREEE (reference sequence). The ends were cut back, 2 bases at V and 2 bases at J, with 7 bases in the middle. The CDR3 sequence is CASSFRGQETQYF. For the CDR3, the DNA is TGTGCCAGCAGCTTCAGGGGTCAAGAGACCCAGTACTTC.

The V and J genes are TRBV7-9 and TRBJ2-7; 12 bases are a match to TRBD2. The CDR3 is made up of 15 amino acids. Trimming took 1 base from V and 3 from J; bases not matched to a gene: 1. Germline V gene lookup returns CDR1 SEHNR and CDR2 FQNEAQ (reference sequence). CDR3 loop: CASSLGGLAGYEQYF. DNA of the CDR3: TGTGCCAGCAGCTTAGGGGGACTAGCGGGCTACGAGCAGTACTTC.

V usage is TRBV6-5 and J usage is TRBJ2-7; 9 nucleotides align to TRBD2. The CDR3 runs 15 residues. Germline values: CDR1 MNHEY, CDR2 SVGAGI. Trimming removed 2 bases from V and 5 bases from J; junction bases left unmatched: 7. CDR3 nucleotides: TGTGCCAGCAGTTACGGTCTAGCGGGATTAAACGAGCAGTACTTC. Its translation: CASSYGLAGLNEQYF.

The V gene is TRBV12-2, the J gene TRBJ1-2; the table calls TRBD1, which could not be checked here. TRBV12-2 counts as a pseudogene. The CDR3 spans 16 residues. The CDR3 loop reads CASRYGTAVDGYGYTF. As DNA, the CDR3 is TGTGCAAGTCGCTACGGGACAGCGGTCGATGGCTATGGCTACACCTTC.

V is TRBV19 and J is TRBJ1-4, with 7 bases matching TRBD1. V dropped 6 bases and J dropped 5; count of bases not matched to a gene: 9. Germline V gene lookup returns CDR1 LNHDA and CDR2 SQIVND (reference sequence). The CDR3 sequence is 15 residues long. CDR3 region: CASRPTQGRNEKLFF. Written as DNA, the CDR3 is TGTGCCAGTAGGCCAACACAGGGGCGGAATGAAAAACTGTTTTTT. Filled out from reference TRBV19 and TRBJ1-4, the complete variable domain reads DGGITQSPKYLFRKEGQNVTLSCEQNLNHDAMYWYRQDPGQGLRLIYYSQIVNDFQKGDIAEGYSVSREKKESFPLTVTSAQKNPTAFYLCASRPTQGRNEKLFFGSGTQLSVL.

This sequence joins TRBV6-6 and TRBJ1-2; maybe TRBD1 (5 bases). V dropped 6 bases and J dropped 4 bases, with 21 bases sitting between them. CDR3 size: 16 residues. The germline gives CDR1 MNHNY, CDR2 SVGAGI (reference sequence). Written as DNA, the CDR3 is TGTGCCAGCAGAGAATTTGACTTCCGGGACTCCTATGGCTACACCTTC. This sequence encodes CASREFDFRDSYGYTF.

CDR3 amino acids: CASSNQGKAIEKLFF. The DNA of the CDR3 is TGTGCCAGCTCAAATCAGGGAAAGGCCATCGAAAAACTGTTTTTT. The chain combines TRBV18 with TRBJ1-4; weak D call: TRBD1 (5 bases). V shed 5 bases and J shed 8 bases, with 18 bases lying between them. Per the germline V gene, CDR1 is KGHSH and CDR2 is LQKENI. CDR3 length: 15 amino acids.